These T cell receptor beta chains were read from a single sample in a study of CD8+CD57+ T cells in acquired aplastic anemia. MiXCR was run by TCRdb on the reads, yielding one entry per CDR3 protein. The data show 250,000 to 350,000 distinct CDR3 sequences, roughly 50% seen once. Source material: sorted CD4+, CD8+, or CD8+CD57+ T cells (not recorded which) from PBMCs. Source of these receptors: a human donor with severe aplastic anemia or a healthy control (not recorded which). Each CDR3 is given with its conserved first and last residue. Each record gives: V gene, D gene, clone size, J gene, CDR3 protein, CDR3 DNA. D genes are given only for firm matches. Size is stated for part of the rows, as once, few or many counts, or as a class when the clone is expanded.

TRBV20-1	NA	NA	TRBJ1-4	CSAREGGLREKLFF	TGCAGTGCTAGAGAGGGGGGGTTACGAGAAAAACTGTTTTTT
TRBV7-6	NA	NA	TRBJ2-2	CASSRQENTGELFF	TGTGCCAGCAGTCGACAGGAGAACACCGGGGAGCTGTTTTTT
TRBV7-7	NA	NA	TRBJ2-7	CASSDQLREQYF	TGTGCTAGCAGCGACCAACTACGCGAGCAGTACTTC
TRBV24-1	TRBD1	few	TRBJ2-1	CATSDPGTGSGNEQFF	TGTGCCACCAGTGATCCCGGGACAGGGTCTGGAAATGAGCAGTTCTTC
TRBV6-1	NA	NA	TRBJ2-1	CASSYSPGRDEQFF	TGTGCCAGCAGTTACTCACCCGGTCGCGATGAGCAGTTCTTC
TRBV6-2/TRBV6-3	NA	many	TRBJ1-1	CASSYSLWTEAFF	TGTGCCAGCAGTTACTCACTATGGACTGAAGCTTTCTTT
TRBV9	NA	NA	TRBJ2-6	CASSATGIPGANVLTF	TGTGCCAGCAGCGCTACAGGGATCCCTGGGGCCAACGTCCTGACTTTC
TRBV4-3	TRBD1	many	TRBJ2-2	CASSHARGTGDTGELFF	TGCGCCAGCAGCCATGCGCGCGGGACAGGGGACACCGGGGAGCTGTTTTTT
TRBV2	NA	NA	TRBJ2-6	CASRTGTSSGANVLTF	TGTGCCAGCAGGACCGGGACAAGCTCTGGGGCCAACGTCCTGACTTTC
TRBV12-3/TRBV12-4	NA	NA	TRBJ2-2	CASSLGEANTGELFF	TGTGCCAGCAGTTTAGGGGAGGCGAACACCGGGGAGCTGTTTTTT
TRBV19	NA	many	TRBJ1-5	CASSIWQSNQPQHF	TGTGCCAGTAGTATTTGGCAGAGCAATCAGCCCCAGCATTTT
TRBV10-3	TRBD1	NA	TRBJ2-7	CAIRNSGQGIYEQYF	TGTGCCATCAGAAATTCGGGACAGGGAATATACGAGCAGTACTTC
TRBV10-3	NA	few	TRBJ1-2	CATRDGKRGYGYTF	TGTGCCACCAGGGACGGAAAACGTGGCTATGGCTACACCTTC
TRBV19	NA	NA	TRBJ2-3	CASSIGSRGGTDTQYF	TGTGCCAGTAGTATAGGGTCCAGGGGAGGCACAGATACGCAGTATTTT
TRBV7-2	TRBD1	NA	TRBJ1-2	CASSLPGQVGYGYTF	TGTGCCAGCAGCTTACCTGGACAGGTAGGTTATGGCTACACCTTC
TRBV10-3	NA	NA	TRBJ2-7	CAISDASYEQYF	TGTGCCATCAGTGATGCCTCCTACGAGCAGTACTTC